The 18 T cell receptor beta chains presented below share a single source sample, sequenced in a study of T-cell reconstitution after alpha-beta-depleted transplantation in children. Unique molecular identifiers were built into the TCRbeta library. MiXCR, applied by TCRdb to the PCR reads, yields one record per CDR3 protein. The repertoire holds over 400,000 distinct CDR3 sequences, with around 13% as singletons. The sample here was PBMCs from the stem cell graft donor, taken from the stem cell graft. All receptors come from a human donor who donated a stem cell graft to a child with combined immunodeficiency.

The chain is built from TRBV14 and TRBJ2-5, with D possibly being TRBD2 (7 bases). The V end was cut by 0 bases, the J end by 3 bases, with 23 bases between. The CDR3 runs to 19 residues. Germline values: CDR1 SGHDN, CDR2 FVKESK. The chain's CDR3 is CASSQELDLRGAEEETQYF. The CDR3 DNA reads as TGTGCCAGCAGCCAAGAATTGGATCTTCGGGGGGCTGAGGAAGAGACCCAGTACTTC.

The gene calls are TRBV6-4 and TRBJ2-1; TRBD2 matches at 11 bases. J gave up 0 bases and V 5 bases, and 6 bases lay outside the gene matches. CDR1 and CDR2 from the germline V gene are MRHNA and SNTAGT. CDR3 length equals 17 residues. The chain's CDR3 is CASSMEGLAVSYNEQFF. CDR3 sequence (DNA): TGTGCCAGCAGTATGGAGGGACTAGCGGTCTCCTACAATGAGCAGTTCTTC.

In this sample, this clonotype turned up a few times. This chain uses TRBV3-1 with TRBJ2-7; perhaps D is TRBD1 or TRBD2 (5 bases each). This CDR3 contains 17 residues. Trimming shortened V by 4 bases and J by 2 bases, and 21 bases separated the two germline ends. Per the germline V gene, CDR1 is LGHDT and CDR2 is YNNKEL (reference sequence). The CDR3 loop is CASSPGTLGRKPYEQYF. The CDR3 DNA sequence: TGTGCCAGCAGCCCCGGGACGCTTGGCCGAAAGCCCTACGAGCAGTACTTC.

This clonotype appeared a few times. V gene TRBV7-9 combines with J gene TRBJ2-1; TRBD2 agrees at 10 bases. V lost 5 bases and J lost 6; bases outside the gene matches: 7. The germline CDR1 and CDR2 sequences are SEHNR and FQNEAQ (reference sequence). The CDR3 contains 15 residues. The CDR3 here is CASSQRTSGSNEQFF. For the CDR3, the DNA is TGTGCCAGCAGCCAGCGGACTAGCGGAAGCAATGAGCAGTTCTTC.

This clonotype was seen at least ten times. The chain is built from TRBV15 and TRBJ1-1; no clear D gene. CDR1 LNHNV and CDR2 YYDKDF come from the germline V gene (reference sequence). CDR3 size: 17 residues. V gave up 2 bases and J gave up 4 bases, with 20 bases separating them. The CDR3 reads CATSRRLPYGRATEAFF. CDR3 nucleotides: TGTGCCACCAGCAGACGACTGCCCTATGGGAGGGCCACTGAAGCTTTCTTT.

The DNA for the CDR3 is TGTGCCAGCACCCTCGGTCCCTCCTACGAGCAGTACTTC. It specifies CASTLGPSYEQYF. The gene calls are TRBV7-2 and TRBJ2-7; D uncertain. V was shortened by 7 bases and J by 0 bases, with 10 bases between the two germline ends. Germline V CDR1 and CDR2: SGHTA, FQGNSA. This CDR3 is built from 13 residues.

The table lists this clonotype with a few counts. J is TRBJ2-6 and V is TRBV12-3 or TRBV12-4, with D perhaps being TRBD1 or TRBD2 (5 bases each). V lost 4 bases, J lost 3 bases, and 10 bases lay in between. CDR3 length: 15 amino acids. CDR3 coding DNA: TGTGCCAGCAGTTGGGACGGAGTTGGGGCCAACGTCCTGACTTTC. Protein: CASSWDGVGANVLTF.

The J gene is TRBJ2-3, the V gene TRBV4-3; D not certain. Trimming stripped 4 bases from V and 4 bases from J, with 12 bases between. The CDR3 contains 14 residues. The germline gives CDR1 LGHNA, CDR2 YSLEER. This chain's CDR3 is CASSLRSVADTQYF. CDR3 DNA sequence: TGCGCCAGCAGCCTCCGTTCGGTGGCAGATACGCAGTATTTT.

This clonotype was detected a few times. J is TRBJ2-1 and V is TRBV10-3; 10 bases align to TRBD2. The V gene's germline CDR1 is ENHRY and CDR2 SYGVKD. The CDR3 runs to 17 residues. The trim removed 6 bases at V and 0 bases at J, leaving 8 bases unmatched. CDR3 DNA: TGTGCCATCAGAGAGACTAGCGGGCTTAGCTCCTACAATGAGCAGTTCTTC. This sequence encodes CAIRETSGLSSYNEQFF.

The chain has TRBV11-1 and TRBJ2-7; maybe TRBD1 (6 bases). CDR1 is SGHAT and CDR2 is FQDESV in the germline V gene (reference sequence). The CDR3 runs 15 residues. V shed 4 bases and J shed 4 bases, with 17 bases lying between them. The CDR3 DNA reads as TGTGCCAGCAGCTCTACCCGGCCCACAGGGTACGAGCAGTACTTC. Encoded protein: CASSSTRPTGYEQYF.

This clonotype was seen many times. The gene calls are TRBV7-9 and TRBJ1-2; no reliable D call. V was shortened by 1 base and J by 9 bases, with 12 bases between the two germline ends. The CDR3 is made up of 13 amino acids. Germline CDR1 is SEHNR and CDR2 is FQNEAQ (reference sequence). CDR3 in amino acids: CASSLGQWKSYTF. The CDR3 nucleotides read TGTGCCAGCAGCTTAGGGCAATGGAAGAGCTACACCTTC.

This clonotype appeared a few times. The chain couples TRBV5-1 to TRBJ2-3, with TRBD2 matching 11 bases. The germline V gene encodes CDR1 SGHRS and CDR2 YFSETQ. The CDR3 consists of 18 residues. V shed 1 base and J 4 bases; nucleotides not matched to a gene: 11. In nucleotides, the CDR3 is TGCGCCAGCAGCTTGAGGGGACCGGGACTAGCGGTCGCAGATACGCAGTATTTT. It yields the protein CASSLRGPGLAVADTQYF. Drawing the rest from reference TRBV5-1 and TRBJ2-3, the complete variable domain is KAGVTQTPRYLIKTRGQQVTLSCSPISGHRSVSWYQQTPGQGLQFLFEYFSETQRNKGNFPGRFSGRQFSNSRSEMNVSTLELGDSALYLCASSLRGPGLAVADTQYFGPGTRLTVL.

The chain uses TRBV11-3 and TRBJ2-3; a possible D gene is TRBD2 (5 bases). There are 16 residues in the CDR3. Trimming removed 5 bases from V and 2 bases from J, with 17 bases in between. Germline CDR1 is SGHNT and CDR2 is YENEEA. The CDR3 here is CASSPSSGYHTDTQYF. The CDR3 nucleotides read TGTGCCAGCAGCCCCTCCAGCGGTTATCACACAGATACGCAGTATTTT. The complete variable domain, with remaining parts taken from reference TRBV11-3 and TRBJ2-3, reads EAGVVQSPRYKIIEKKQPVAFWCNPISGHNTLYWYLQNLGQGPELLIRYENEEAVDDSQLPKDRFSAERLKGVDSTLKIQPAELGDSAVYLCASSPSSGYHTDTQYFGPGTRLTVL.

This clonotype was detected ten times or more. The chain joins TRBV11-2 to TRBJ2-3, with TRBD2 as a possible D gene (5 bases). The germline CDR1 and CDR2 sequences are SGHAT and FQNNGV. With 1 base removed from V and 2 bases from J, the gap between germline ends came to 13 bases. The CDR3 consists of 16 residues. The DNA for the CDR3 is TGTGCCAGCAGCTTAGGTAGTCGGGGAGTCACAGATACGCAGTATTTT. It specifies CASSLGSRGVTDTQYF.

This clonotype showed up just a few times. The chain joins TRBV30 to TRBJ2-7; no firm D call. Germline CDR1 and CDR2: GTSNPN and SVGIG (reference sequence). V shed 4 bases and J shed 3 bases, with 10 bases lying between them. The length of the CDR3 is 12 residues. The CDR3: CAWKMTGYEQYF. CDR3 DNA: TGTGCCTGGAAAATGACGGGCTACGAGCAGTACTTC.

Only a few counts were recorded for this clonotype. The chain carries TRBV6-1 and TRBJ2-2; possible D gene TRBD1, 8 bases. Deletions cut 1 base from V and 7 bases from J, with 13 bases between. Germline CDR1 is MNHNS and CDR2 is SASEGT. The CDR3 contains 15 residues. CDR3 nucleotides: TGTGCCAGCAGTGAAGGGACAGGGAGGGTCGGGGAGCTGTTTTTT. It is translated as CASSEGTGRVGELFF.

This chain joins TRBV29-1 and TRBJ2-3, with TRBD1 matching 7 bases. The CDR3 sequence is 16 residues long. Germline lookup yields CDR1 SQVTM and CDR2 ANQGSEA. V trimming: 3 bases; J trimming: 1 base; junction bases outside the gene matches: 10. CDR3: CSVDGLGGLGTDTQYF. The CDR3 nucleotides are TGCAGCGTTGATGGTTTAGGGGGCTTGGGCACAGATACGCAGTATTTT.

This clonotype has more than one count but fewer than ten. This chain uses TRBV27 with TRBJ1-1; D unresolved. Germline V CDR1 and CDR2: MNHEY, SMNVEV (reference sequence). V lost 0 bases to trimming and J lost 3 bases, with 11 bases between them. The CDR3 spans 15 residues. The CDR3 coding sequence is TGTGCCAGCAGTTTATCCCCACACCGAGACACTGAAGCTTTCTTT. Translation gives CASSLSPHRDTEAFF.